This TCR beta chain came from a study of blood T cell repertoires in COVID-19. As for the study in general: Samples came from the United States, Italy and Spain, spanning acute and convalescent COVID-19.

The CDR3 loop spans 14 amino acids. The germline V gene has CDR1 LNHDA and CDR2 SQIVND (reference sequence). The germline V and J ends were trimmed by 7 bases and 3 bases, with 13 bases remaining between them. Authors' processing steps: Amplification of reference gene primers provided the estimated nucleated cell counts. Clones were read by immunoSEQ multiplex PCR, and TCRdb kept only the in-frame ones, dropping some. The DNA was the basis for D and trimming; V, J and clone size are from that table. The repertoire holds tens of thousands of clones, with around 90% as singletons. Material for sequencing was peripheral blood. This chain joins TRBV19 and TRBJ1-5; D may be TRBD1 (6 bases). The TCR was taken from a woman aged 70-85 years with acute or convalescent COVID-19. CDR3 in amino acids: CASTVQGLNQPQHF. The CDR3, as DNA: TGTGCCAGTACCGTACAGGGTCTCAATCAGCCCCAGCATTTT.